The source of this T cell receptor beta chain is a study of regulatory T cells in long-lasting Graves disease. The study's findings and limits: Graves' patients with persistent disease showed TCR diversity lower than patients newly diagnosed.

The CDR3 sequence is 17 residues long. Germline values: CDR1 MDHEN, CDR2 SYDVKM. V lost 4 bases and J 4 bases, leaving 21 bases between the germline ends. HTBI primers from iRepertoire and Arm-PCR of CDR3 regions yielded the TCR beta libraries. TCRdb used MiXCR to reprocess the multiplex PCR reads, holding one entry per CDR3 protein. The sample has about 450,000 distinct CDR3 sequences, about 16% seen once. This clonotype was picked up many times. Its matching antigen is unknown. Regarding time point: newly diagnosed GD, antithyroid drugs for less than 3 months. After RNA was extracted from PBMCs, the TCR library was made from it. These records were also assigned to another study, of T cells in Graves' hyperthyroidism and ophthalmopathy. As reported in that work: First-round RT-PCR of the TCR CDR3 relied on the HTBI primer set. Blood also contained most expanded thyroid clonotypes above 0.001.

This receptor was identified in a woman in her twenties or thirties with Graves disease. The chain uses TRBV28 and TRBJ2-3; no clear D gene. The input for sequencing was peripheral blood mononuclear cells (PBMCs), taken at new diagnosis, from a patient treated with antithyroid drugs. CDR3 bases: TGTGCCAGCAGTTCTCAGGCTCACTCTAGATTTGCAGATACGCAGTATTTT. This codes for CASSSQAHSRFADTQYF.